Following are 5 T cell receptor beta chains from one sample sequenced in a study of CD8 T cells in ankylosing spondylitis. TCRdb reanalysed the 5' RACE reads using MiXCR and keeps one entry per CDR3 protein. The repertoire has 35,000 or so distinct CDR3 sequences, 4.5% to 6% of them found once; the top ten carry about an eighth. Material: blood, either unsorted or a sorted T cell fraction (not recorded which). These receptors all come from a male donor with ankylosing spondylitis or in good health (not recorded which).

The chain recombines TRBV27 with TRBJ2-6; D tentatively fits TRBD1 or TRBD2 (6 bases each). The CDR3 covers 18 residues. The V end was cut by 5 bases, the J end by 2 bases, with 19 bases between. Germline CDR1 and CDR2: MNHEY and SMNVEV (reference sequence). The CDR3 loop is CASSPLGGSNTGANVLTF. DNA of the CDR3: TGTGCCAGCAGTCCCTTGGGGGGCTCGAATACTGGGGCCAACGTCCTGACTTTC.

As concerns this clonotype: This clone may be a read error of a much larger clone one base away. The chain couples TRBV19 to TRBJ2-1, with 8 nucleotides matching TRBD2. CDR1 is LNHDA, CDR2 SQIVND, per germline (reference sequence). The CDR3 totals 14 residues. CDR3 DNA sequence: TGTGTCAGTAGTAATCGTCGGGGACTAGACCCCTCGTTCTTC. It yields the protein CVSSNRRGLDPSFF.

This clonotype was counted many times. The rearrangement uses TRBV5-1 and TRBJ2-7; 11 bases are a match to TRBD2. Losses at the gene ends were 2 bases for V and 6 bases for J; bases not matched to a gene: 4. The germline V gene has CDR1 SGHRS and CDR2 YFSETQ. The CDR3 sequence is 14 residues long. The CDR3 reads CASSLGLAGGEQYF. The CDR3 coding sequence is TGCGCCAGCAGCTTAGGGCTAGCGGGAGGCGAGCAGTACTTC.

The table lists this clonotype with many counts. This rearrangement joins TRBV7-2 to TRBJ2-5; TRBD1 matches at 8 bases. CDR1 SGHTA and CDR2 FQGNSA come from the germline V gene. The CDR3 spans 15 residues. Trimming took 7 bases from V and 5 from J; bases not matched to a gene: 12. The CDR3 DNA reads TGTGCCAGCACAGAAGGAGGACAGGGTTTCGAGACCCAGTACTTC. Its translation: CASTEGGQGFETQYF.

This clonotype has a count of ten or more. The V call is TRBV6-1, the J call TRBJ2-5; 9 nucleotides line up with TRBD1. The V segment lost 1 base and the J segment 4 bases; nucleotides outside the gene matches: 7. Germline-derived CDR1 and CDR2 are MNHNS and SASEGT. This CDR3 is 16 amino acids long. CDR3 sequence (DNA): TGTGCCAGCAGTGAAGATAACAGGGGGCGTCTAGAGACCCAGTACTTC. It is translated as CASSEDNRGRLETQYF.